This TCR beta chain originates from a study of blood T cell repertoires in COVID-19. Turning to the study itself: PBMCs, B-cell-depleted T cells, or T cells were the source of the cDNA or gDNA that made up the material.

Germline V gene data show CDR1 as MNHNS and CDR2 as SASEGT. The V end lost 2 bases, the J end lost 3 bases, and 13 bases lay between the germline ends. The CDR3 loop spans 15 amino acids. Ages ranged from about 18 to 100 years, with residence in approximately 25 US areas. Method: immunoSEQ multiplex PCR; TCRdb's copy keeps in-frame clones and lacks some. The table lists about 230,000 clones, about four fifths of them singletons. The sequencing input was PBMCs or T cells enriched from blood (not recorded which). The sequence derives from a man aged 55-75 years who had recovered from COVID-19. The gene calls are TRBV6-1 and TRBJ1-2; possible D gene TRBD1, 6 bases. CDR3 nucleotide sequence: TGTGCCAGCAGTGAATCTGGGGGGGGCGACTATGGCTACACCTTC. It is translated as CASSESGGGDYGYTF.